This T cell receptor beta chain was recorded in a study of CD8 T cells in ankylosing spondylitis. Findings and limits, study-wide: Clones tied to disease were said to be significantly enriched in matched ankylosing spondylitis synovial fluid. Blood of patients with ankylosing spondylitis appeared to be characterized by a TCR beta motif of several highly homologous variants. As for the disease-linked clones, they showed a CD8+ phenotype and occurred at relatively low frequencies in peripheral blood. Earlier studies detected some motif variants in reactive arthritis synovial fluid and blood.

Libraries of TCR beta came from quantitative 5'-RACE with molecular barcodes. TCRdb reprocessed the 5' RACE reads via MiXCR and lists one record per CDR3 protein. The sample lists 700,000 to 1,000,000 distinct CDR3 sequences, 10% to 15% occurring once. This clonotype was detected many times. Antigen unknown. The receptor was isolated from a male donor with ankylosing spondylitis. The source material was blood, either unsorted or a sorted T cell fraction (not recorded which).

CDR3 loop: CASSQGAQPNQPQHF. In nucleotides, the CDR3 is TGTGCCAGCAGCCAAGGAGCACAGCCCAATCAGCCCCAGCATTTT. This chain connects TRBV4-2 to TRBJ1-5, with no clear D. CDR3 length: 15 amino acids. With 1 base removed from V and 3 bases from J, the gap between germline ends came to 10 bases. CDR1 is LGHNA and CDR2 is YNFKEQ in the germline V gene.